A single sample gave rise to the 18 T cell receptor beta chains below, sequenced in a study of monozygotic twins with inflammatory bowel disease. Reanalyzing the 5' RACE reads, TCRdb keeps one entry per CDR3 protein, without DNA. This sample's table reports some 450,000 distinct CDR3 sequences. Sequencing was done on a sample of blood. The source is a human donor with ulcerative colitis or Crohn's disease, or a healthy co-twin of an affected twin (not recorded which).

The V and J genes are TRBV21-1 and TRBJ2-3. TRBV21-1 constitutes a pseudogene. This CDR3 spans 11 amino acids. The CDR3 region is CATFWRDTQYF.

The chain recombines TRBV19 with TRBJ1-1. Germline CDR1 reads LNHDA; CDR2 reads SQIVND (reference sequence). CDR3 size: 15 residues. The CDR3: CASSDRPGGRLEAFF.

This rearrangement joins TRBV7-9 to TRBJ1-2; TCRdb's D call, TRBD1, is unchecked because there is no DNA. Germline V lookup: CDR1 SEHNR, CDR2 FQNEAQ (reference sequence). This CDR3 has 12 amino acids. CDR3 in amino acids: CASSFRGDGYTF.

The chain carries TRBV29-1 and TRBJ2-1; the D gene TCRdb calls, TRBD1, cannot be checked with no DNA. The V gene's germline CDR1 is SQVTM and CDR2 ANQGSEA. The CDR3 is 14 amino acids. CDR3 in amino acids: CSVGRLISYNEQFF.

The gene calls are TRBV7-9 and TRBJ2-1; TCRdb lists TRBD2, though no DNA is available to test this call. This CDR3 comprises 16 residues. CDR1 and CDR2 from the germline V gene are SEHNR and FQNEAQ (reference sequence). The CDR3 protein is CASSPPSGGAHNEQFF.

V and J are TRBV3-1 and TRBJ1-4. The CDR3 sequence is 11 residues long. Germline CDR1 LGHDT, CDR2 YNNKEL (reference sequence). The chain's CDR3 is CASSEGGKLFF.

The rearrangement joins TRBV19 to TRBJ2-3; the TCRdb D gene call, TRBD1, has no DNA to confirm it. Germline lookup yields CDR1 LNHDA and CDR2 SQIVND (reference sequence). This CDR3 has 16 amino acids. The CDR3 reads CASSQQVAGGLDTQYF. The full variable domain, with the rest looked up from reference TRBV19 and TRBJ2-3, is DGGITQSPKYLFRKEGQNVTLSCEQNLNHDAMYWYRQDPGQGLRLIYYSQIVNDFQKGDIAEGYSVSREKKESFPLTVTSAQKNPTAFYLCASSQQVAGGLDTQYFGPGTRLTVL.

CDR3 region: CSARDGGQETQYF. The V call is TRBV20-1, the J call TRBJ2-5; TCRdb proposes TRBD2, but this gene call is untestable without DNA. The CDR3 consists of 13 residues. Germline V gene lookup returns CDR1 DFQATT and CDR2 SNEGSKA (reference sequence).

V gene TRBV9 combines with J gene TRBJ2-5; TCRdb reports TRBD2, a call that lacks DNA to check it against. The CDR3 contains 20 residues. CDR1 is SGDLS and CDR2 is YYNGEE in the germline V gene. This CDR3 is CASSVGPFAGLAGLEETQYF.

The V gene is TRBV4-2, the J gene TRBJ1-4. CDR1 and CDR2 from the germline V gene are LGHNA and YNFKEQ. This CDR3 is 14 amino acids long. CDR3 residues: CASSQTTTNEKLFF.

The rearrangement links TRBV19 to TRBJ1-5. The CDR3 extends over 14 amino acids. CDR1 and CDR2 from the germline V gene are LNHDA and SQIVND (reference sequence). This chain's CDR3 is CASSRLSDISPQHF.

The V call is TRBV6-5, the J call TRBJ2-5; TCRdb's assignment of TRBD1 cannot be checked, as there is no DNA. The germline V gene encodes CDR1 MNHEY and CDR2 SVGAGI. This CDR3 is built from 14 residues. Here the CDR3 reads CASSFTGVGETQYF.

CDR3 protein: CASSLAARGINGNTIYF. The genes are TRBV5-5 and TRBJ1-3; TCRdb's D gene call, TRBD1, goes unchecked for lack of DNA. From germline, CDR1 is SGHKS and CDR2 YYEKEE (reference sequence). This CDR3 is built from 17 residues.

J is TRBJ2-1 and V is TRBV29-1; lacking DNA, the TRBD1 call made by TCRdb goes unchecked. The length of the CDR3 is 12 residues. CDR1 is SQVTM, CDR2 ANQGSEA, per germline. The CDR3 loop reads CSVDGGDNEQFF.

The rearrangement joins TRBV3-1 to TRBJ2-3; TCRdb reports TRBD1, a call that lacks DNA to check it against. The length of the CDR3 is 16 residues. Germline CDR1 and CDR2: LGHDT and YNNKEL (reference sequence). The CDR3 loop is CASSQVGGLGTDTQYF.

The chain joins TRBV9 to TRBJ2-3; TCRdb's assignment of TRBD1 cannot be checked, as there is no DNA. The CDR3 extends over 17 amino acids. The germline V gene encodes CDR1 SGDLS and CDR2 YYNGEE. The CDR3 sequence: CASSAGQHPTSTDTQYF.

The rearrangement links TRBV7-6 to TRBJ1-5. CDR3 length equals 15 residues. Germline lookup yields CDR1 SGHVS and CDR2 FNYEAQ. This chain's CDR3 is CASSLGTEVGQPQHF.

The V call is TRBV20-1, the J call TRBJ2-1; the TRBD1 assignment by TCRdb is unverifiable without DNA. The V gene's germline CDR1 is DFQATT and CDR2 SNEGSKA (reference sequence). The CDR3 runs 16 residues. The CDR3 sequence: CSARDPGGVSYNEQFF.